This is a list of T cell receptor beta chains from one sample in a study of T cell responses to AZD1222 COVID-19 vaccine. Assay used: immunoSEQ multiplex PCR; TCRdb lists only in-frame clones, some missing. The table includes 80,000 to 100,000 clones, 70% to 90% detected once. The specimen was peripheral blood, collected on day 0 of AZD1222 vaccination. The receptor source for this set is an adult in good health. Both conserved end residues are part of each CDR3. The D gene is left open where the match is weak. For some rows the clone size is stated as once, few or many, or as a class when expanded; others skip it.

D	J	V	length	size	DNA	CDR3
-	TRBJ2-5	TRBV2	13	-	TGTGCCAGCAGTGATCGGGTGAGGGAGACCCAGTACTTC	CASSDRVRETQYF
-	TRBJ2-3	TRBV5-6	13	-	TGTGCCAGCAGCTTCCAGGGGACAGATACGCAGTATTTT	CASSFQGTDTQYF
-	TRBJ1-1	TRBV5-4	13	-	TGTGCCAGCAGCCTCGACAGGAACACTGAAGCTTTCTTT	CASSLDRNTEAFF
-	TRBJ1-1	TRBV5-4	14	-	TGTGCCAGCAGCTTGGCCGGGGGTTACACTGAAGCTTTCTTT	CASSLAGGYTEAFF
-	TRBJ2-7	TRBV29-1	11	-	TGCAGCGTTGCCACGAACTACGAGCAGTACTTC	CSVATNYEQYF
TRBD1	TRBJ1-2	TRBV3-1/TRBV3-2	14	-	TGTGCCAGCAGCCAACAAGGGGGCGGCTATGGCTACACCTTC	CASSQQGGGYGYTF
-	TRBJ1-2	TRBV6-6	14	-	TGTGCCAGCAGTTACGGGACATCGGGGAATGGCTACACCTTC	CASSYGTSGNGYTF
-	TRBJ1-3	TRBV9	19	-	TGTGCCAGCAGCGTAGACCTTGGGGGGGCCGATCACTCTGGAAACACCATATATTTT	CASSVDLGGADHSGNTIYF
-	TRBJ1-1	TRBV27	13	-	TGTGCCAGCAGTTACTCACAGGTATCTGAAGCTTTCTTT	CASSYSQVSEAFF
-	TRBJ2-2	TRBV5-1	15	-	TGCGCCAGCAGGACCTACAGAACGAACACCGGGGAGCTGTTTTTT	CASRTYRTNTGELFF
TRBD2	TRBJ2-3	TRBV19	16	once	TGTGCCAGTAGTCCGCTAGCGGGAGCCCGGGGAGATACGCAGTATTTT	CASSPLAGARGDTQYF
TRBD1	TRBJ2-7	TRBV3-1/TRBV3-2	16	-	TGTGCCAGCAGCCCGACCACACAGGGGGCTGGCTACGAGCAGTACTTC	CASSPTTQGAGYEQYF
TRBD2	TRBJ2-2	TRBV11-2	17	once	TGTGCCAGCAGCGGGCAATTCGGACTAGCGAGGACCGGGGAGCTGTTTTTT	CASSGQFGLARTGELFF
-	TRBJ1-1	TRBV5-1	14	-	TGCGCCAGCAGCTTGCTTCAGAAGAACACTGAAGCTTTCTTT	CASSLLQKNTEAFF
-	TRBJ2-7	TRBV7-9	14	-	TGTGCCAGCAGCTTATCAGTGACTTCCTACGAGCAGTACTTC	CASSLSVTSYEQYF
TRBD2	TRBJ2-1	TRBV2	15	-	TGTGCCAGCAGTGAAATAGCGGGAGCGAGTAATGAGCAGTTCTTC	CASSEIAGASNEQFF
-	TRBJ1-5	TRBV12-5	12	-	TGTGCTAGTGGTTTGAATTATCAGCCCCAGCATTTT	CASGLNYQPQHF
TRBD2	TRBJ2-3	TRBV18	15	once	TGTGCCAGCTCACCGGGACTAGCGCTTGGAGATACGCAGTATTTT	CASSPGLALGDTQYF
TRBD1	TRBJ2-1	TRBV6-5	16	-	TGTGCCAGCAGTTACCCGGACAGGAGTACAAAGAATGAGCAGTTCTTC	CASSYPDRSTKNEQFF